One and the same sample provided the 27 T cell receptor beta chains below, sequenced in a study of neurological immune-mediated disorders. TCRdb re-analysed the 5' RACE reads in MiXCR, keeping a single row per CDR3 protein. The table has approximately 85,000 distinct CDR3 sequences, 13% seen once. Time point: longitudinal time-point 2. The sample comprised PBMCs. The receptors come from a female donor with HTLV-1-associated myelopathy (HAM/TSP).

In this sample, this clonotype turned up many times. The CDR3 nucleotides are TGTGCCAGCAGCAAAGAAGGCCTGCCTCTTCCCTATGGCTACACCTTC. Residues: CASSKEGLPLPYGYTF. The chain has TRBV21-1 and TRBJ1-2. TRBV21-1 is annotated as a pseudogene. The CDR3 has 16 residues.

At least ten counts were recorded for this clonotype. The chain joins TRBV9 to TRBJ2-7; D gene ambiguous. Trimming shortened V by 4 bases and J by 1 base, and 6 bases separated the two germline ends. Germline V gene lookup returns CDR1 SGDLS and CDR2 YYNGEE. The CDR3 contains 12 residues. CDR3 loop: CASSPDSYEQYF. CDR3 bases: TGTGCCAGCAGCCCTGATTCCTACGAGCAGTACTTC.

This clonotype appeared many times. This chain links TRBV5-1 with TRBJ2-5; D gene unclear. V lost 1 base and J 2 bases, leaving 6 bases between the germline ends. CDR3 length equals 13 residues. The germline CDR1 and CDR2 sequences are SGHRS and YFSETQ. The CDR3 DNA sequence: TGCGCCAGCAGCTTGAACCCACAAGAGACCCAGTACTTC. This codes for CASSLNPQETQYF.

This clonotype was counted ten times or more. The chain recombines TRBV7-2 with TRBJ2-3; the D is unclear. V dropped 1 base and J dropped 1 base, with 6 bases sitting between them. CDR1 is SGHTA, CDR2 FQGNSA, per germline. The CDR3 has 14 residues. CDR3 DNA: TGTGCCAGCAGCTTAGGGCGCGGCACAGATACGCAGTATTTT. Translation: CASSLGRGTDTQYF. Full variable domain (remainder filled in from reference TRBV7-2 and TRBJ2-3): GAGVSQSPSNKVTEKGKDVELRCDPISGHTALYWYRQSLGQGLEFLIYFQGNSAPDKSGLPSDRFSAERTGGSVSTLTIQRTQQEDSAVYLCASSLGRGTDTQYFGPGTRLTVL.

At least ten counts were recorded for this clonotype. The rearrangement links TRBV7-9 to TRBJ1-4; TRBD1 is a possible D gene (5 bases). The CDR3 sequence is 14 residues long. V lost 5 bases to trimming and J lost 8 bases, with 15 bases between them. Germline-derived CDR1 and CDR2 are SEHNR and FQNEAQ (reference sequence). As DNA, the CDR3 is TGTGCCAGCAGCAACCAGGGAGAAAGGGAAAAACTGTTTTTT. Translation gives CASSNQGEREKLFF.

This clonotype was seen at least ten times. This chain links TRBV20-1 with TRBJ2-1; the match to TRBD2 covers 10 bases. The CDR3 covers 16 residues. V lost 2 bases, J lost 7 bases, and 11 bases stayed unmatched. The germline CDR1 and CDR2 sequences are DFQATT and SNEGSKA (reference sequence). CDR3 loop: CSARSPTGTSVNEQFF. CDR3 coding DNA: TGCAGTGCTAGATCCCCGACCGGGACTAGCGTTAATGAGCAGTTCTTC.

V gene TRBV10-2 combines with J gene TRBJ2-1; 10 nucleotides match TRBD2. Trimming took 6 bases from V and 4 from J; bases not matched to a gene: 9. The CDR3 totals 16 residues. Germline V gene data show CDR1 as WSHSY and CDR2 as SAAADI. The chain's CDR3 is CASRLLAGGLYNEQFF. Written as DNA, the CDR3 is TGCGCCAGCAGACTATTAGCGGGGGGCCTATACAATGAGCAGTTCTTC.

The chain couples TRBV7-9 to TRBJ2-7, with D perhaps given as TRBD1 or TRBD2 (5 bases each). The V gene's germline CDR1 is SEHNR and CDR2 FQNEAQ (reference sequence). With 5 bases removed from V and 2 bases from J, the gap between germline ends came to 10 bases. This CDR3 spans 13 amino acids. The CDR3 region is CASSRDAAYEQYF. CDR3 bases: TGTGCCAGCAGCCGGGACGCAGCCTACGAGCAGTACTTC.

The chain uses TRBV25-1 and TRBJ1-1, with a tentative D call TRBD1 (5 bases). V was pared by 4 bases and J by 0 bases, with 15 bases between. Germline V lookup: CDR1 MGHDK, CDR2 SYGVNS. This CDR3 contains 16 residues. The CDR3 sequence is CASSAPEGRMNTEAFF. Written as DNA, the CDR3 is TGTGCCAGCAGTGCCCCGGAGGGACGGATGAACACTGAAGCTTTCTTT.

This clonotype showed up many times. The chain has TRBV5-1 and TRBJ2-1; D tentatively fits TRBD1 or TRBD2 (5 bases each). This CDR3 is 11 amino acids long. Germline lookup yields CDR1 SGHRS and CDR2 YFSETQ. The V end was cut by 4 bases, the J end by 7 bases, with 6 bases between. The CDR3 nucleotides are TGCGCCAGCAGCGAGGGGAATGAGCAGTTCTTC. Protein: CASSEGNEQFF.

This clonotype was observed many times. The chain is built from TRBV7-8 and TRBJ2-1; 13 nucleotides agree with TRBD2. Losses at the gene ends were 5 bases for V and 6 bases for J; bases not matched to a gene: 4. The germline gives CDR1 SGHVS, CDR2 FQNEAQ. The CDR3 loop spans 15 amino acids. CDR3 amino acids: CASSKTSGGSNEQFF. CDR3 nucleotide sequence: TGTGCCAGCAGCAAGACTAGCGGGGGGTCCAATGAGCAGTTCTTC.

This clonotype was counted at least ten times. The chain couples TRBV5-1 to TRBJ1-4, with D tentatively TRBD1 (5 bases). The CDR3 extends over 15 amino acids. The germline V gene encodes CDR1 SGHRS and CDR2 YFSETQ. Trimming shortened V by 2 bases and J by 7 bases, and 15 bases separated the two germline ends. The CDR3 DNA is TGCGCCAGCAGCTTTGCCGGGGGGGATGGTGAAAAACTGTTTTTT. It is translated as CASSFAGGDGEKLFF.

In this sample, this clonotype turned up many times. V is TRBV7-3 and J is TRBJ2-3; D gene ambiguous. The CDR3 length is 12 residues. The V and J ends lost 5 bases and 6 bases respectively, with 9 bases between them. Germline-derived CDR1 and CDR2 are SGHTA and FQGTGA. The DNA of the CDR3 is TGTGCCAGCAGCCCCGCTTCGGATACGCAGTATTTT. It translates to CASSPASDTQYF.

This clonotype appeared many times. The chain combines TRBV4-2 with TRBJ2-3; either TRBD1 or TRBD2 may supply D (6 bases each). V was trimmed by 0 bases and J by 2 bases, leaving 9 bases between them. CDR3 length: 15 residues. Germline assignment: CDR1 LGHNA and CDR2 YNFKEQ. The CDR3 bases are TGTGCCAGCAGCCAAGATGGGGGGCCCACAGATACGCAGTATTTT. Protein product: CASSQDGGPTDTQYF.

At least ten counts were recorded for this clonotype. The V and J genes are TRBV12-3 or TRBV12-4 and TRBJ2-7, with 10 bases matching TRBD1. V gave up 5 bases and J gave up 5 bases; unmatched junction bases: 6. The CDR3 has 14 residues. CDR3 region: CASSPGQGWHEQYF. The DNA of the CDR3 is TGTGCCAGCAGTCCGGGACAGGGGTGGCACGAGCAGTACTTC.

The CDR3 sequence is CASRRDTSYEQYF. CDR3 coding DNA: TGCGCCAGCAGGCGGGACACATCCTACGAGCAGTACTTC. The V gene is TRBV5-1, the J gene TRBJ2-7; D possibly uses TRBD1 or TRBD2 (6 bases each). This CDR3 has 13 amino acids. Germline V gene data show CDR1 as SGHRS and CDR2 as YFSETQ. Deletions cut 5 bases from V and 1 base from J, with 10 bases between.

This clonotype was counted at least ten times. The V and J genes are TRBV20-1 and TRBJ1-1, with D perhaps matching TRBD1 (6 bases). The CDR3 has 13 residues. Germline V lookup: CDR1 DFQATT, CDR2 SNEGSKA (reference sequence). The germline V and J ends were trimmed by 3 bases and 1 base, with 9 bases remaining between them. The CDR3 sequence: CSASGTKNTEAFF. The CDR3 DNA reads as TGCAGTGCTAGTGGGACAAAGAACACTGAAGCTTTCTTT.

Ten or more counts support this clonotype. The J gene is TRBJ2-6, the V gene TRBV9; D gene ambiguous. Trimming left V 3 bases short and J 4 bases short, with 14 bases between. The CDR3 consists of 16 residues. CDR1 SGDLS and CDR2 YYNGEE come from the germline V gene. The CDR3 here is CASSAHLMNGANVLTF. The CDR3 DNA is TGTGCCAGCAGCGCGCACCTTATGAACGGGGCCAACGTCCTGACTTTC.

This clonotype has a count of ten or more. CDR3 loop: CASSRSGGDNEQYF. The CDR3 DNA reads TGTGCCAGCAGCCGGAGCGGGGGGGATAACGAGCAGTACTTC. The chain links TRBV7-6 to TRBJ2-7, with 10 nucleotides matching TRBD2. The junction had 6 bases not matched to a gene; V was cut back by 5 bases and J by 5 bases. Germline CDR1 reads SGHVS; CDR2 reads FNYEAQ. CDR3 size: 14 residues. Looking up the rest from reference TRBV7-6 and TRBJ2-7 gives the full variable domain: GAGVSQSPRYKVTKRGQDVALRCDPISGHVSLYWYRQALGQGPEFLTYFNYEAQQDKSGLPNDRFSAERPEGSISTLTIQRTEQRDSAMYRCASSRSGGDNEQYFGPGTRLTVT.

This clonotype was counted ten times or more. J is TRBJ2-4 and V is TRBV29-1; a weak D match, TRBD2 (6 bases). There are 13 residues in the CDR3. Germline loops: CDR1 SQVTM, CDR2 ANQGSEA. Trimming removed 5 bases from V and 15 bases from J, with 23 bases in between. CDR3 coding DNA: TGCAGCGTTTGGGGAGGTTATTCTTCGGGGTGGTACTTC. Translation gives CSVWGGYSSGWYF.

This clonotype has at least ten counts. The chain combines TRBV7-3 with TRBJ1-2, with 9 bases fitting TRBD1. CDR1 and CDR2 from the germline V gene are SGHTA and FQGTGA. V gave up 5 bases and J gave up 8 bases; unmatched junction bases: 9. The length of the CDR3 is 14 residues. In DNA form, the CDR3 reads TGTGCCAGCAGCCCTACAGGGGGCAAAGGCGGCTACACCTTC. As protein: CASSPTGGKGGYTF. Filled out from reference TRBV7-3 and TRBJ1-2, the complete variable domain reads GAGVSQTPSNKVTEKGKYVELRCDPISGHTALYWYRQSLGQGPEFLIYFQGTGAADDSGLPNDRFFAVRPEGSVSTLKIQRTERGDSAVYLCASSPTGGKGGYTFGSGTRLTVV.

This clonotype has ten or more counts. V and J are TRBV19 and TRBJ1-5, with 9 positions matching TRBD1. CDR1 and CDR2 (germline): LNHDA, SQIVND (reference sequence). This CDR3 comprises 14 residues. V lost 9 bases and J lost 2; bases outside the gene matches: 5. CDR3 in amino acids: CARPWTGGNQPQHF. The CDR3 bases are TGTGCCAGGCCTTGGACAGGGGGCAATCAGCCCCAGCATTTT.

This clonotype was detected ten times or more. V is TRBV9 and J is TRBJ2-1, with D perhaps TRBD2 (6 bases). Germline loops: CDR1 SGDLS, CDR2 YYNGEE. This CDR3 comprises 14 residues. The germline V and J ends were trimmed by 6 bases and 2 bases, with 12 bases remaining between them. CDR3 sequence reads: CASNLAGPYNEQFF. The CDR3 DNA reads as TGTGCCAGCAACCTCGCGGGGCCCTACAATGAGCAGTTCTTC.

This clonotype was detected ten times or more. The V gene is TRBV9, the J gene TRBJ1-1, with 9 positions matching TRBD1. The CDR3 spans 16 residues. Germline CDR1 reads SGDLS; CDR2 reads YYNGEE. V dropped 0 bases and J dropped 6; count of bases not matched to a gene: 9. The CDR3 region is CASSVAGGQGGSEAFF. The CDR3 bases are TGTGCCAGCAGCGTAGCTGGGGGACAGGGTGGGTCTGAAGCTTTCTTT. The entire variable domain, with the rest obtained from reference TRBV9 and TRBJ1-1, is as follows: DSGVTQTPKHLITATGQRVTLRCSPRSGDLSVYWYQQSLDQGLQFLIQYYNGEERAKGNILERFSAQQFPDLHSELNLSSLELGDSALYFCASSVAGGQGGSEAFFGQGTRLTVV.

This clonotype is termed medium-sized. This sequence joins TRBV29-1 and TRBJ1-2; TRBD1 agrees at 8 bases. Trimming at V came to 3 bases and at J to 6 bases, leaving 9 bases not matched to a gene. The CDR3 sequence is 14 residues long. CDR1 is SQVTM and CDR2 is ANQGSEA in the germline V gene. Written as DNA, the CDR3 is TGCAGCGTTGAGATTCCGGACAGGGCTGATGGCTACACCTTC. Translating it yields CSVEIPDRADGYTF.

In its sample, this clonotype was seen many times. The chain has TRBV11-1 and TRBJ2-3; 7 bases line up with TRBD1. This CDR3 region has 17 residues. V dropped 5 bases and J dropped 1; count of bases not matched to a gene: 12. Germline V gene data show CDR1 as SGHAT and CDR2 as FQDESV (reference sequence). CDR3 sequence: CASSRRNVGQRTDTQYF. CDR3 in DNA: TGTGCCAGCAGCCGCAGAAACGTGGGACAGCGCACAGATACGCAGTATTTT. The full variable domain, in which reference TRBV11-1 and TRBJ2-3 provide the parts outside the CDR3, is EAEVAQSPRYKITEKSQAVAFWCDPISGHATLYWYRQILGQGPELLVQFQDESVVDDSQLPKDRFSAERLKGVDSTLKIQPAELGDSAMYLCASSRRNVGQRTDTQYFGPGTRLTVL.

This clonotype was seen many times. The chain uses TRBV5-1 and TRBJ1-1; weak D call: TRBD1 (6 bases). This CDR3 is built from 14 residues. The germline V gene encodes CDR1 SGHRS and CDR2 YFSETQ. V shed 2 bases and J shed 4 bases, with 12 bases lying between them. The CDR3 nucleotides read TGCGCCAGCAGCTTAGGGGGGTCGGGCACTGAAGCTTTCTTT. It is translated as CASSLGGSGTEAFF.